The 9 T cell receptor beta chains given below trace back to one sample, sequenced in a study of cytomegalovirus exposure and HLA in healthy donors. The PCR employed 60 Vbeta primers together with 13 Jbeta primers. The assay was immunoSEQ multiplex PCR, and TCRdb's table has in-frame clones only and misses some. This sample contains about 170,000 clones. Specimen: PBMCs. The receptors originated from a woman aged 18-30 years in good health and CMV-seropositive.

J is TRBJ1-5 and V is TRBV7-8; D not resolved. Between the trimmed V and J ends, which lost 1 base and 3 bases, there was a span of 10 bases. The CDR3 loop spans 15 amino acids. Germline V lookup: CDR1 SGHVS, CDR2 FQNEAQ. The chain's CDR3 is CASSLGSRANQPQHF. The DNA for the CDR3 is TGTGCCAGCAGCTTAGGTTCGCGGGCCAATCAGCCCCAGCATTTT.

The chain uses TRBV30 and TRBJ2-3; 14 nucleotides line up with TRBD2. Per the germline V gene, CDR1 is GTSNPN and CDR2 is SVGIG (reference sequence). This CDR3 spans 18 amino acids. Losses at the gene ends were 2 bases for V and 6 bases for J; bases not matched to a gene: 13. CDR3 coding DNA: TGTGCCTGGAGTTCCCTTTTCCTGACTAGCGGGAGGGGTGATACGCAGTATTTT. This translates into CAWSSLFLTSGRGDTQYF.

The chain has TRBV6-5 and TRBJ1-6; D is possibly TRBD1 (6 bases). The CDR3 totals 14 residues. V gave up 6 bases and J gave up 7 bases, with 13 bases separating them. The germline CDR1 and CDR2 sequences are MNHEY and SVGAGI. This CDR3 is CASSQGTRNSPLHF. In DNA, the CDR3 is TGTGCCAGCAGCCAAGGGACAAGGAATTCACCCCTCCACTTT.

V and J are TRBV2 and TRBJ2-1; 10 bases line up with TRBD2. There are 16 residues in the CDR3. CDR1 SNHLY and CDR2 FYNNEI come from the germline V gene. The V gene end was trimmed by 5 bases and the J gene end by 2 bases; junction bases not matched to a gene: 6. The CDR3 sequence is CASSRLAGAPYNEQFF. CDR3 DNA: TGTGCCAGCAGTAGGCTAGCGGGAGCTCCCTACAATGAGCAGTTCTTC.

The gene calls are TRBV30 and TRBJ2-5; possible D gene TRBD2, 6 bases. The ends were cut back, 2 bases at V and 5 bases at J, with 15 bases in the middle. The CDR3 length is 14 residues. Germline V gene data show CDR1 as GTSNPN and CDR2 as SVGIG (reference sequence). The CDR3 nucleotides read TGTGCCTGGAGTCGGTTAGCGGTGCAGGAGACCCAGTACTTC. Protein sequence: CAWSRLAVQETQYF.

About this clone itself: Other nucleotide sequences from this sample produce the same CDR3. The CDR3 spells CASSYSRGTEAFF. In DNA, the CDR3 is TGTGCCAGCAGTTACTCGAGAGGTACTGAAGCTTTCTTT. The rearrangement joins TRBV6-5 to TRBJ1-1; unclear D gene. V was clipped by 0 bases and J by 5 bases, with 7 bases between them. The CDR3 is made up of 13 amino acids. The V gene's germline CDR1 is MNHEY and CDR2 SVGAGI.

The CDR3 loop is CASSLAGAGGPQDTGELFF. The CDR3 DNA follows: TGCGCCAGCAGCTTGGCTGGCGCGGGAGGGCCTCAGGACACCGGGGAGCTGTTTTTT. The chain uses TRBV5-1 and TRBJ2-2; 9 nucleotides match TRBD2. This CDR3 has 19 amino acids. From germline, CDR1 is SGHRS and CDR2 YFSETQ. Germline trimming cut 0 bases from V and 3 bases from J; bases unmatched to any gene: 12.

The CDR3 DNA reads TGTGCCAGCAGCTTAGGGAGCAATCCTTACAATGAGCAGTTCTTC. It yields the protein CASSLGSNPYNEQFF. This chain joins TRBV7-6 and TRBJ2-1; D gene ambiguous. This CDR3 has 15 residues. Germline V gives CDR1 SGHVS, CDR2 FNYEAQ. V was clipped by 1 base and J by 4 bases, with 11 bases between them. Together with reference TRBV7-6 and TRBJ2-1, the CDR3 gives the full variable domain: GAGVSQSPRYKVTKRGQDVALRCDPISGHVSLYWYRQALGQGPEFLTYFNYEAQQDKSGLPNDRFSAERPEGSISTLTIQRTEQRDSAMYRCASSLGSNPYNEQFFGPGTRLTVL.

V is TRBV7-6 and J is TRBJ1-2, with 8 bases aligning to TRBD1. Germline values: CDR1 SGHVS, CDR2 FNYEAQ. V trimming: 5 bases; J trimming: 4 bases; junction bases outside the gene matches: 9. The CDR3 length is 15 residues. In nucleotides, the CDR3 is TGTGCCAGCAGCGACAGCAGGGGGCCCGGCTATGGCTACACCTTC. It encodes CASSDSRGPGYGYTF.